A selection of T cell receptor beta chains follows, all from one sample in a study of cytomegalovirus exposure and HLA in healthy donors. Method: immunoSEQ multiplex PCR; TCRdb's copy keeps in-frame clones and lacks some. Of 150,000 to 200,000 clones in the sample, 80% to 90% were seen once. The source material was PBMCs. The receptors come from a man between 18 and 29 years old in good health and CMV-seropositive. CDR3s include the opening cysteine and the closing phenylalanine or tryptophan. The D gene is left open where the match is weak. Clone size is stated in some rows and not others, as once, few, many or a class when expanded.

V: TRBV13; J: TRBJ2-3; size: -; D: TRBD2; CDR3: CASSPGTSEDTQYF; DNA: TGTGCCAGCAGCCCCGGGACTAGCGAAGATACGCAGTATTTT
V: TRBV7-8; J: TRBJ2-7; size: -; D: -; CDR3: CASSLGTDIPYEQYF; DNA: TGTGCCAGCAGCTTAGGGACAGATATACCCTACGAGCAGTACTTC
V: TRBV4-2; J: TRBJ2-7; size: -; D: -; CDR3: CASSQAQGSYEQYF; DNA: TGTGCCAGCAGCCAAGCCCAGGGGAGCTACGAGCAGTACTTC
V: TRBV7-2; J: TRBJ2-7; size: -; D: TRBD2; CDR3: CASHPRAGGYEQYF; DNA: TGTGCCAGCCACCCAAGAGCGGGGGGGTACGAGCAGTACTTC
V: TRBV9; J: TRBJ2-1; size: -; D: -; CDR3: CASNAEWRDEQFF; DNA: TGTGCCAGCAACGCGGAGTGGCGCGATGAGCAGTTCTTC
V: TRBV19; J: TRBJ1-6; size: -; D: -; CDR3: CASPLWGGIASPLHF; DNA: TGTGCCAGCCCATTGTGGGGGGGCATAGCTTCACCCCTCCACTTT
V: TRBV7-2; J: TRBJ2-1; size: -; D: TRBD2; CDR3: CASSFLAGVIEQFF; DNA: TGTGCCAGCAGCTTCCTAGCGGGGGTAATCGAGCAGTTCTTC
V: TRBV10-3; J: TRBJ2-6; size: -; D: TRBD1; CDR3: CATQQGVDSGANVLTF; DNA: TGTGCCACCCAACAGGGGGTGGACTCTGGGGCCAACGTCCTGACTTTC
V: TRBV7-2; J: TRBJ2-7; size: -; D: TRBD1; CDR3: CASSPDRSGLEQYF; DNA: TGTGCCAGCAGCCCGGACAGGTCCGGGCTCGAGCAGTACTTC
V: TRBV5-6; J: TRBJ1-1; size: -; D: TRBD1; CDR3: CASSLNGGATGVTEAFF; DNA: TGTGCCAGCAGCTTGAACGGGGGGGCTACAGGGGTCACTGAAGCTTTCTTT
V: TRBV6-6; J: TRBJ1-4; size: few; D: -; CDR3: CASNTFGEKLFF; DNA: TGTGCCAGCAATACATTCGGGGAAAAACTGTTTTTT
V: TRBV10-3; J: TRBJ1-2; size: -; D: TRBD1; CDR3: CAISEGQGSGYTF; DNA: TGTGCCATCAGTGAGGGACAGGGCAGTGGCTACACCTTC
V: TRBV7-9; J: TRBJ2-3; size: -; D: TRBD2; CDR3: CASSFGTSKYF; DNA: TGTGCCAGCAGCTTCGGGACTAGCAAGTATTTT
V: TRBV30; J: TRBJ1-3; size: -; D: -; CDR3: CAWSVQGGSSGNTIYF; DNA: TGTGCCTGGAGTGTACAGGGCGGGAGCTCTGGAAACACCATATATTTT
V: TRBV9; J: TRBJ2-3; size: -; D: -; CDR3: CASSPGLAGPMDTQYF; DNA: TGTGCCAGCAGCCCAGGACTCGCGGGGCCTATGGATACGCAGTATTTT
V: TRBV20-1; J: TRBJ1-1; size: -; D: -; CDR3: CSASRGEEAFF; DNA: TGCAGTGCTAGTCGGGGGGAGGAAGCTTTCTTT
V: TRBV6-5; J: TRBJ2-7; size: -; D: -; CDR3: CASSYGTPRATYEQYF; DNA: TGTGCCAGCAGCTACGGAACTCCCAGGGCGACCTACGAGCAGTACTTC
V: TRBV4-3; J: TRBJ2-4; size: once; D: TRBD1; CDR3: CASSQDPRQGQLAKNIQYF; DNA: TGCGCCAGCAGCCAAGACCCCAGACAGGGTCAACTAGCCAAAAACATTCAGTACTTC
V: TRBV5-1; J: TRBJ2-3; size: -; D: -; CDR3: CASGTDKDTQYF; DNA: TGCGCCAGCGGCACAGATAAGGATACGCAGTATTTT
V: TRBV5-1; J: TRBJ1-3; size: few; D: TRBD1; CDR3: CASSERQGAGNTIYF; DNA: TGCGCCAGCAGCGAGCGACAGGGGGCTGGAAACACCATATATTTT
V: TRBV7-8; J: TRBJ2-5; size: -; D: -; CDR3: CASSSNPGETQYF; DNA: TGTGCCAGCAGCTCCAATCCGGGAGAGACCCAGTACTTC
V: TRBV18; J: TRBJ2-3; size: -; D: TRBD2; CDR3: CASSPMGGNTDTQYF; DNA: TGTGCCAGCTCACCAATGGGGGGGAACACAGATACGCAGTATTTT
V: TRBV9; J: TRBJ2-7; size: -; D: -; CDR3: CASSAMVTGEQYF; DNA: TGTGCCAGCAGCGCTATGGTGACTGGGGAGCAGTACTTC
V: TRBV7-2; J: TRBJ2-3; size: -; D: TRBD2; CDR3: CASSSLAVSTDTQYF; DNA: TGTGCCAGCAGCTCACTAGCGGTGAGCACAGATACGCAGTATTTT
V: TRBV27; J: TRBJ1-2; size: once; D: -; CDR3: CASSEGFYYGYTF; DNA: TGTGCCAGCAGTGAGGGATTCTACTATGGCTACACCTTC
V: TRBV7-9; J: TRBJ1-3; size: once; D: TRBD1; CDR3: CASSPRTGSGMGYGNTIYF; DNA: TGTGCCAGCAGCCCTAGGACAGGCTCCGGTATGGGGTATGGAAACACCATATATTTT
V: TRBV11-2; J: TRBJ1-2; size: -; D: TRBD1; CDR3: CASSLDTGQAVYGYTF; DNA: TGTGCCAGCAGCTTAGATACGGGACAGGCAGTTTATGGCTACACCTTC
V: TRBV23-1; J: TRBJ2-6; size: -; D: TRBD2; CDR3: CASSQGILGEGSLYSGANVLTF; DNA: TGCGCCAGCAGTCAAGGCATCCTTGGGGAGGGATCCTTGTACTCTGGGGCCAACGTCCTGACTTTC
V: TRBV10-2; J: TRBJ1-2; size: -; D: TRBD1; CDR3: CASSEPDRETNYGYTF; DNA: TGCGCCAGCAGTGAGCCAGACAGGGAAACTAACTATGGCTACACCTTC
V: TRBV5-1; J: TRBJ2-5; size: -; D: -; CDR3: CASSAKGETQYF; DNA: TGCGCCAGCAGCGCGAAGGGGGAGACCCAGTACTTC
V: TRBV11-2; J: TRBJ2-2; size: -; D: -; CDR3: CASSLSSAGELFF; DNA: TGTGCCAGCAGCCTTTCTAGCGCTGGGGAGCTGTTTTTT
V: TRBV4-1; J: TRBJ1-2; size: few; D: TRBD1; CDR3: CASSPGTGGPLFSGYTF; DNA: TGCGCCAGCAGCCCAGGGACAGGGGGTCCGCTGTTTAGTGGCTACACCTTC
V: TRBV9; J: TRBJ2-1; size: -; D: TRBD2; CDR3: CASSPTGTSGGSSYNEQFF; DNA: TGTGCCAGCAGCCCCACCGGGACTAGCGGGGGGAGCTCCTACAATGAGCAGTTCTTC
V: TRBV6-4; J: TRBJ2-6; size: once; D: TRBD2; CDR3: CASPGGLESPGANVLTF; DNA: TGTGCCAGCCCTGGGGGACTAGAAAGCCCTGGGGCCAACGTCCTGACTTTC
V: TRBV2; J: TRBJ1-3; size: -; D: -; CDR3: CASNEWGPGNTIYF; DNA: TGTGCCAGCAATGAGTGGGGGCCGGGAAACACCATATATTTT
V: TRBV5-1; J: TRBJ1-2; size: -; D: -; CDR3: CASSPRTEEGYTF; DNA: TGCGCCAGCAGTCCGAGGACGGAGGAAGGCTACACCTTC
V: TRBV29-1; J: TRBJ2-5; size: few; D: TRBD2; CDR3: CSARHVSGGFSETQYF; DNA: TGCAGCGCCCGACATGTAAGCGGGGGGTTTTCGGAGACCCAGTACTTC
V: TRBV30; J: TRBJ2-2; size: few; D: -; CDR3: CAWLHGTNTGELFF; DNA: TGTGCCTGGTTACACGGGACAAACACCGGGGAGCTGTTTTTT
V: TRBV5-1; J: TRBJ1-1; size: -; D: -; CDR3: CASSFPTEATQDTEAFF; DNA: TGCGCCAGCAGCTTCCCGACAGAGGCAACACAGGACACTGAAGCTTTCTTT
V: TRBV5-4; J: TRBJ2-2; size: -; D: TRBD1; CDR3: CASSKDRHANTGELFF; DNA: TGTGCCAGCAGCAAGGACAGGCACGCGAACACCGGGGAGCTGTTTTTT
V: TRBV27; J: TRBJ1-1; size: -; D: -; CDR3: CASRNTRVWGDTEAFF; DNA: TGTGCCAGCAGAAATACCAGGGTTTGGGGTGACACTGAAGCTTTCTTT
V: TRBV6-5; J: TRBJ1-2; size: -; D: -; CDR3: CASSDNNYGYTF; DNA: TGTGCCAGCAGTGACAATAACTATGGCTACACCTTC
V: TRBV19; J: TRBJ1-4; size: once; D: -; CDR3: CASSIRAEKLFF; DNA: TGTGCCAGTAGTATCAGGGCTGAAAAACTGTTTTTT
V: TRBV5-1; J: TRBJ1-1; size: -; D: -; CDR3: CASSVSMNTEAFF; DNA: TGCGCCAGCAGTGTCAGTATGAACACTGAAGCTTTCTTT
V: TRBV5-1; J: TRBJ1-1; size: once; D: -; CDR3: CASSLVTGGNTEAFF; DNA: TGCGCCAGCAGCTTGGTAACCGGGGGGAACACTGAAGCTTTCTTT
V: TRBV7-9; J: TRBJ1-2; size: once; D: TRBD1; CDR3: CASSLGPTGDYGYTF; DNA: TGTGCCAGCAGCTTAGGACCGACAGGGGACTATGGCTACACCTTC
V: TRBV10-2; J: TRBJ2-2; size: -; D: TRBD2; CDR3: CASTLAGGNTGELFF; DNA: TGCGCCAGCACGTTAGCGGGGGGAAACACCGGGGAGCTGTTTTTT
V: TRBV14; J: TRBJ2-1; size: -; D: TRBD2; CDR3: CASSPTSGGGNEQFF; DNA: TGTGCCAGCAGCCCTACTAGCGGGGGGGGAAATGAGCAGTTCTTC
V: TRBV2; J: TRBJ2-4; size: -; D: TRBD2; CDR3: CASRRVSGGDLAKNIQYF; DNA: TGTGCCAGCAGGCGGGTTAGCGGGGGGGACCTAGCCAAAAACATTCAGTACTTC
V: TRBV2; J: TRBJ1-1; size: -; D: TRBD1; CDR3: CASSAVNDVGGWTEAFF; DNA: TGTGCCAGCAGTGCGGTAAATGATGTAGGGGGCTGGACTGAAGCTTTCTTT
V: TRBV5-8; J: TRBJ2-3; size: -; D: TRBD2; CDR3: CASSFGGSGGKDTQYF; DNA: TGTGCCAGCAGCTTCGGTGGTAGCGGGGGAAAAGATACGCAGTATTTT
V: TRBV7-3; J: TRBJ2-1; size: -; D: TRBD1; CDR3: CASSIGDRGSNEQFF; DNA: TGTGCCAGCAGCATCGGGGACAGGGGGAGCAATGAGCAGTTCTTC